Presented here are 13 T cell receptor beta chains from one specimen sequenced in a study of blood T cell repertoires in COVID-19. TCRdb keeps only in-frame clones here, not all; method: immunoSEQ multiplex PCR. The table shows 150,000 to 200,000 clones, with approximately 80% occurring only once. Sequencing input: peripheral blood. The receptors originated from a woman older than 75 with COVID-19, enrolled during active disease.

The chain recombines TRBV6-5 with TRBJ2-5; 7 nucleotides line up with TRBD1. The germline V gene has CDR1 MNHEY and CDR2 SVGAGI. The V gene end was trimmed by 5 bases and the J gene end by 5 bases; junction bases not matched to a gene: 11. This CDR3 has 15 amino acids. The CDR3 DNA follows: TGTGCCAGCAGTACTGGACAGGTACTTGGGGAGACCCAGTACTTC. Translation gives CASSTGQVLGETQYF.

The genes are TRBV3-1 (or the pseudogene TRBV3-2) and TRBJ2-3; TRBD2 aligns across 9 bases. This CDR3 spans 19 amino acids. Germline CDR1 LGHDT, CDR2 YNNKEL (reference sequence). J gave up 2 bases and V 0 bases, and 12 bases lay outside the gene matches. The CDR3 DNA sequence: TGTGCCAGCAGCCAAGAATGGGGGCGGGAGGGCCTTACCACAGATACGCAGTATTTT. Translation: CASSQEWGREGLTTDTQYF.

V usage is TRBV2 and J usage is TRBJ2-1; D is possibly TRBD2 (6 bases). Trimming pared 8 bases from V and 10 bases from J, leaving 15 bases between. The CDR3 is 12 residues long. Germline assignment: CDR1 SNHLY and CDR2 FYNNEI. The CDR3 DNA reads as TGTGCCAGCGGACCGGGAGTACAGGAGCAGTTCTTC. It codes for CASGPGVQEQFF.

This chain joins TRBV23-1 and TRBJ1-6; D may be TRBD1 (5 bases). TRBV23-1 is identified as an open reading frame with a role that is uncertain. The V and J ends lost 0 bases and 8 bases respectively, with 11 bases between them. This CDR3 is built from 15 residues. The DNA for the CDR3 is TGCGCCAGCAGTCAATCGGCCAGGGCGTATTCACCCCTCCACTTT. This sequence encodes CASSQSARAYSPLHF.

This clone was recorded a few times. The chain links TRBV9 to TRBJ2-7; TRBD2 matches at 8 bases. Germline CDR1 reads SGDLS; CDR2 reads YYNGEE. V lost 0 bases, J lost 2 bases, and 7 bases stayed unmatched. The CDR3 has 16 residues. The CDR3 DNA reads as TGTGCCAGCAGCGTAGAGCCCCCGGGGGGGACCTACGAGCAGTACTTC. This sequence encodes CASSVEPPGGTYEQYF. Filled out from reference TRBV9 and TRBJ2-7, the complete variable domain reads DSGVTQTPKHLITATGQRVTLRCSPRSGDLSVYWYQQSLDQGLQFLIQYYNGEERAKGNILERFSAQQFPDLHSELNLSSLELGDSALYFCASSVEPPGGTYEQYFGPGTRLTVT.

The chain is built from TRBV19 and TRBJ1-1, with TRBD1 identical over 9 bases. Germline CDR1 reads LNHDA; CDR2 reads SQIVND (reference sequence). The CDR3 runs 17 residues. The ends lost 3 bases at V and 4 bases at J; junction bases unmatched: 12. CDR3 sequence reads: CASSMPLNRDRVTEAFF. In nucleotides, the CDR3 is TGTGCCAGTAGTATGCCTCTTAACCGGGACAGGGTCACTGAAGCTTTCTTT.

V and J are TRBV4-1 and TRBJ2-7, with 11 bases identical to TRBD2. The CDR3 is made up of 16 amino acids. In germline, CDR1 is MGHRA, CDR2 YSYEKL. Germline trimming cut 3 bases from V and 5 bases from J; bases unmatched to any gene: 9. The CDR3 is CASSQETSGAAHEQYF. Written as DNA, the CDR3 is TGCGCCAGCAGCCAGGAGACTAGCGGGGCCGCCCACGAGCAGTACTTC.

The V and J genes are TRBV30 and TRBJ1-1, with D perhaps matching TRBD1 (5 bases). Per germline, CDR1 GTSNPN and CDR2 SVGIG (reference sequence). Between the trimmed V and J ends, which lost 4 bases and 3 bases, there was a span of 15 bases. The CDR3 runs to 14 residues. The CDR3 nucleotides are TGTGCCTGGACCCGACACCCGGGGGACACTGAAGCTTTCTTT. Protein: CAWTRHPGDTEAFF.

The rearrangement uses TRBV15 and TRBJ2-1; 7 bases are shared with TRBD2. Germline V CDR1 and CDR2: LNHNV, YYDKDF (reference sequence). Losses at the gene ends were 4 bases for V and 1 base for J; bases not matched to a gene: 7. The CDR3 runs 16 residues. The CDR3 here is CATSTIPSGSYNEQFF. The CDR3 bases are TGTGCCACCAGCACAATTCCTAGCGGATCCTACAATGAGCAGTTCTTC. Looking up the rest from reference TRBV15 and TRBJ2-1 gives the full variable domain: DAMVIQNPRYQVTQFGKPVTLSCSQTLNHNVMYWYQQKSSQAPKLLFHYYDKDFNNEADTPDNFQSRRPNTSFCFLDIRSPGLGDTAMYLCATSTIPSGSYNEQFFGPGTRLTVL.

The V call is TRBV18, the J call TRBJ2-5, with 10 nucleotides matching TRBD2. CDR3 size: 15 residues. In germline, CDR1 is KGHSH, CDR2 LQKENI. Trimming took 3 bases from V and 4 from J; bases not matched to a gene: 5. Here the CDR3 reads CASSPLAGEAETQYF. The CDR3 coding sequence is TGTGCCAGCTCACCGCTAGCGGGAGAGGCAGAGACCCAGTACTTC.

The rearrangement links TRBV25-1 to TRBJ2-7, with 10 bases matching TRBD2. This CDR3 region has 14 residues. V lost 1 base and J lost 5; bases outside the gene matches: 2. The germline V gene has CDR1 MGHDK and CDR2 SYGVNS. CDR3 sequence reads: CASSESLAGDEQYF. The CDR3 DNA sequence: TGTGCCAGCAGTGAATCGCTAGCGGGAGACGAGCAGTACTTC.

V gene TRBV27 combines with J gene TRBJ2-1; 7 nucleotides align to TRBD2. This CDR3 region has 14 residues. CDR1 is MNHEY, CDR2 SMNVEV, per germline (reference sequence). After removal of 6 bases from V and 6 bases from J, the junction contained 8 bases not matched to a gene. CDR3 protein: CASSSSGFRNEQFF. CDR3 DNA sequence: TGTGCCAGCAGCTCTAGCGGATTTCGCAATGAGCAGTTCTTC.

The V and J genes are TRBV27 and TRBJ2-7, with 8 bases matching TRBD2. From germline, CDR1 is MNHEY and CDR2 SMNVEV (reference sequence). Germline trimming cut 4 bases from V and 6 bases from J; bases unmatched to any gene: 8. This CDR3 contains 14 residues. CDR3 sequence (DNA): TGTGCCAGCAGTTCGACGGGAGGGCCACTCGAGCAGTACTTC. This sequence encodes CASSSTGGPLEQYF.